These T cell receptor beta chains were read from a single sample in a study of blood T cell repertoires in COVID-19. Assay used: immunoSEQ multiplex PCR; TCRdb lists only in-frame clones, some missing. The profile covers roughly 290,000 clones, with around 86% appearing a single time and 2.1% taken by the ten largest. The source material was peripheral blood. The receptors originated from a woman aged 25 to 39 who had recovered from COVID-19. CDR3s include the opening cysteine and the closing phenylalanine or tryptophan. D genes are given only for firm matches. Only part of the rows carry a size: once, few, many, or a class if the clone is expanded.

J: TRBJ1-2; D: NA; V: TRBV5-6; size: NA; CDR3: CASSFPGRDGYTF; DNA: TGTGCCAGCAGCTTCCCAGGGCGAGATGGCTACACCTTC
J: TRBJ1-3; D: NA; V: TRBV5-1; size: NA; CDR3: CASSAGVRSSGNTIYF; DNA: TGCGCCAGCAGCGCGGGCGTAAGAAGCTCTGGAAACACCATATATTTT
J: TRBJ1-1; D: NA; V: TRBV12-3/TRBV12-4; size: NA; CDR3: CASSFGGNTEAFF; DNA: TGTGCCAGCAGTTTCGGCGGGAACACTGAAGCTTTCTTT
J: TRBJ1-6; D: NA; V: TRBV9; size: NA; CDR3: CASSVMVGSPLHF; DNA: TGTGCCAGCAGCGTGATGGTCGGTTCACCCCTCCACTTT
J: TRBJ2-5; D: TRBD1; V: TRBV24-1; size: NA; CDR3: CATSDTGQVETQYF; DNA: TGTGCCACCAGTGACACAGGACAGGTGGAGACCCAGTACTTC
J: TRBJ2-6; D: TRBD1; V: TRBV30; size: NA; CDR3: CAWGTGAGANVLTF; DNA: TGTGCCTGGGGGACAGGGGCTGGGGCCAACGTCCTGACTTTC
J: TRBJ2-3; D: TRBD2; V: TRBV4-1; size: NA; CDR3: CASSQEGLAGVGDTQYF; DNA: TGCGCCAGCAGCCAAGAAGGACTAGCGGGAGTCGGGGATACGCAGTATTTT
J: TRBJ1-1; D: TRBD1; V: TRBV19; size: NA; CDR3: CASSIMNRGLNTEAFF; DNA: TGTGCCAGTAGTATAATGAACAGGGGTCTGAACACTGAAGCTTTCTTT
J: TRBJ2-5; D: NA; V: TRBV7-9; size: NA; CDR3: CASSLLSETQYF; DNA: TGTGCCAGCAGCTTATTAAGCGAGACCCAGTACTTC
J: TRBJ2-7; D: TRBD2; V: TRBV5-1; size: NA; CDR3: CASSLRLAGAYEQYF; DNA: TGCGCCAGCAGCTTACGTCTAGCGGGAGCCTACGAGCAGTACTTC
J: TRBJ2-3; D: TRBD1; V: TRBV13; size: NA; CDR3: CASSPGQNTDTQYF; DNA: TGTGCCAGCAGCCCGGGACAGAACACAGATACGCAGTATTTT
J: TRBJ1-5; D: NA; V: TRBV7-2; size: NA; CDR3: CASSSPGGRSQHF; DNA: TGTGCCAGCAGCTCGCCCGGGGGGAGGTCCCAGCATTTT
J: TRBJ2-3; D: NA; V: TRBV3-1/TRBV3-2; size: NA; CDR3: CASSQDYGVSTDTQYF; DNA: TGTGCCAGCAGCCAAGATTACGGGGTTAGCACAGATACGCAGTATTTT
J: TRBJ2-1; D: NA; V: TRBV14; size: NA; CDR3: CASKAWAGKNEQFF; DNA: TGTGCCAGCAAAGCCTGGGCAGGGAAGAATGAGCAGTTCTTC
J: TRBJ2-2; D: TRBD2; V: TRBV7-7; size: NA; CDR3: CASSPHPSGGTGELFF; DNA: TGTGCTAGCAGCCCCCACCCAAGCGGGGGGACCGGGGAGCTGTTTTTT
J: TRBJ2-7; D: TRBD2; V: TRBV2; size: NA; CDR3: CASSDASGGLTYEQYF; DNA: TGTGCCAGCAGTGATGCTAGCGGGGGTCTAACCTACGAGCAGTACTTC
J: TRBJ1-5; D: NA; V: TRBV2; size: few; CDR3: CASTRVSNQPQHF; DNA: TGTGCCAGCACCAGGGTTAGCAATCAGCCCCAGCATTTT
J: TRBJ1-2; D: TRBD1; V: TRBV5-1; size: NA; CDR3: CASSSALDRGDYTF; DNA: TGCGCCAGCAGCTCCGCTCTAGACAGGGGGGACTACACCTTC
J: TRBJ2-2; D: NA; V: TRBV6-6; size: NA; CDR3: CASSLTGFGSNTGELFF; DNA: TGTGCCAGCAGTCTAACAGGGTTTGGATCGAACACCGGGGAGCTGTTTTTT
J: TRBJ2-2; D: NA; V: TRBV6-2/TRBV6-3; size: NA; CDR3: CASSYSRLGNTGELFF; DNA: TGTGCCAGCAGTTACTCGCGACTAGGCAACACCGGGGAGCTGTTTTTT
J: TRBJ2-7; D: TRBD2; V: TRBV28; size: few; CDR3: CASSLLAGRYEQYF; DNA: TGTGCCAGCAGCCTACTAGCGGGCCGATACGAGCAGTACTTC
J: TRBJ1-4; D: NA; V: TRBV3-1/TRBV3-2; size: once; CDR3: CASGRWGQDEKLFF; DNA: TGTGCCAGCGGACGTTGGGGGCAGGACGAAAAACTGTTTTTT
J: TRBJ1-1; D: TRBD1; V: TRBV27; size: few; CDR3: CASSLSPGGDTEAFF; DNA: TGTGCCAGCAGTTTATCTCCAGGGGGAGATACTGAAGCTTTCTTT
J: TRBJ1-1; D: TRBD1; V: TRBV18; size: NA; CDR3: CASSPTGGGEAFF; DNA: TGTGCCAGCTCACCGACAGGGGGCGGGGAAGCTTTCTTT
J: TRBJ1-2; D: NA; V: TRBV4-3; size: few; CDR3: CASSQLGQTGYTF; DNA: TGCGCCAGCAGCCAACTGGGGCAGACTGGCTACACCTTC